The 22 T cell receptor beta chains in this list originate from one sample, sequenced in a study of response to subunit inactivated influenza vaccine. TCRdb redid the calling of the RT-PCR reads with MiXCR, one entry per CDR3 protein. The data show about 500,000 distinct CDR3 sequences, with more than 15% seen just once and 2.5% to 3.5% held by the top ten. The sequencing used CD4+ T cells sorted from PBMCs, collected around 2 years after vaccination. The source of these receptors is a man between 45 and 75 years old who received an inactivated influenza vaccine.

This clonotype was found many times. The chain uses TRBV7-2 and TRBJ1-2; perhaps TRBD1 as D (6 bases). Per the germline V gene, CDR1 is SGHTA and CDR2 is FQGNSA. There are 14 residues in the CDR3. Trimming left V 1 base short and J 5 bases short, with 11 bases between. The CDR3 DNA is TGTGCCAGCAGCTTAGGGAGGACAGAGTATGGCTACACCTTC. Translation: CASSLGRTEYGYTF.

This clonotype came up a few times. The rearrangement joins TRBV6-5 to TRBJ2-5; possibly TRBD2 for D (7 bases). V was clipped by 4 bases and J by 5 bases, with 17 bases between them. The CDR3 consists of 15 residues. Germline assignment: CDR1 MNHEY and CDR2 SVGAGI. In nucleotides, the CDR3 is TGTGCCAGCAGTTCGCGGGGGCCCAGGAGTGAGACCCAGTACTTC. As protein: CASSSRGPRSETQYF.

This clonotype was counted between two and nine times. The CDR3 region has the DNA TGTGCCAGCAGCAAAGGCCGAAACACGGGTACAGATACGCAGTATTTT. Translated, it gives CASSKGRNTGTDTQYF. V gene TRBV14 combines with J gene TRBJ2-3; D is uncertain. Germline CDR1 reads SGHDN; CDR2 reads FVKESK. The CDR3 sequence is 16 residues long. The V end was cut by 5 bases, the J end by 3 bases, with 18 bases between.

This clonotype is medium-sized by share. The CDR3 loop is CASSQDSASGGVFYTF. The CDR3 DNA is TGCGCCAGCAGCCAAGATTCCGCCTCCGGTGGGGTTTTCTACACCTTC. The gene calls are TRBV4-1 and TRBJ1-2; no firm D call. Trimming stripped 0 bases from V and 10 bases from J, with 21 bases between. Germline-derived CDR1 and CDR2 are MGHRA and YSYEKL. The length of the CDR3 is 16 residues.

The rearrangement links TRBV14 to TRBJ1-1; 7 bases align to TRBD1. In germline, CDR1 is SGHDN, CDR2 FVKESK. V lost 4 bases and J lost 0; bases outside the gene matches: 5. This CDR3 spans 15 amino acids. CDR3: CASSPPGGLNTEAFF. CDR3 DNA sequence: TGTGCCAGCAGCCCACCAGGGGGTTTGAACACTGAAGCTTTCTTT.

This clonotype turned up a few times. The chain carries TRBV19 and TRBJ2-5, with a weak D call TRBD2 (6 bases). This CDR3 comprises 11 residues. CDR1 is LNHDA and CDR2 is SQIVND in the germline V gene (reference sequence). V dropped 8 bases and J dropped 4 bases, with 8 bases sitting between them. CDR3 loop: CASGGTETQYF. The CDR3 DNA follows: TGTGCCAGTGGGGGGACAGAGACCCAGTACTTC.

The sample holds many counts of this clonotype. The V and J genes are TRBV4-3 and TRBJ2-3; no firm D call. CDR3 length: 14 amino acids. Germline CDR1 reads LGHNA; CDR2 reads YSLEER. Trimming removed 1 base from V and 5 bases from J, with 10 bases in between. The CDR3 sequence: CASSQGYSRDTQYF. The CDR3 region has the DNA TGCGCCAGCAGCCAAGGGTATAGCCGAGATACGCAGTATTTT.

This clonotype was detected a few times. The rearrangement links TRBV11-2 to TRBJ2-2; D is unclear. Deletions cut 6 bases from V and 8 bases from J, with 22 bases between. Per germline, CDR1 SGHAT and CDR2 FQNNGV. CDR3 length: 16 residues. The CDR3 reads CASRFSPSAIEGELFF. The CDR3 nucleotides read TGTGCCAGCAGATTCAGCCCCTCAGCGATTGAAGGGGAGCTGTTTTTT.

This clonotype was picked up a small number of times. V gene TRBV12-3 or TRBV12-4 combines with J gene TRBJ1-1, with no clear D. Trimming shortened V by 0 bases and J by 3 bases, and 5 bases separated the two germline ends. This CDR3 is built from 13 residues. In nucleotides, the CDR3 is TGTGCCAGCAGTTTAGCGACTGACACTGAAGCTTTCTTT. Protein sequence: CASSLATDTEAFF.

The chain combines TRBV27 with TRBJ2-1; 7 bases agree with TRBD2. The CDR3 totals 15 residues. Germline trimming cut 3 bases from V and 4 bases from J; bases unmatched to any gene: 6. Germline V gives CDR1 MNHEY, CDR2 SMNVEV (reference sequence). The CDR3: CASSLGGEFYNEQFF. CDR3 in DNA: TGTGCCAGCAGTTTGGGGGGGGAATTTTACAATGAGCAGTTCTTC.

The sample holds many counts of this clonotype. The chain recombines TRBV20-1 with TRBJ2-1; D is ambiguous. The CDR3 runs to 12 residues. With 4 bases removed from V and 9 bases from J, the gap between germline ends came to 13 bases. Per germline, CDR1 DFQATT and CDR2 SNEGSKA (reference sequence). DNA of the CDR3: TGCAGTGCTAACCCGGGTGGACCTGAGCAGTTCTTC. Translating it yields CSANPGGPEQFF.

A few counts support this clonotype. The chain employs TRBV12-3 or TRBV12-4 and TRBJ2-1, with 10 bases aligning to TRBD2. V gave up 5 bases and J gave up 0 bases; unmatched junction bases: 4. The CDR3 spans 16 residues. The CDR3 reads CASSTGLAASYNEQFF. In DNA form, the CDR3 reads TGTGCCAGCAGTACCGGACTAGCGGCCTCCTACAATGAGCAGTTCTTC.

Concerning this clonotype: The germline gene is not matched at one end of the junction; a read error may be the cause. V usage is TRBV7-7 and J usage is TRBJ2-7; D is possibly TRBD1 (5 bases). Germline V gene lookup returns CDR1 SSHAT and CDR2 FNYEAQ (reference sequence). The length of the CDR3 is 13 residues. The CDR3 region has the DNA TGTGCTAGCAGCCCTCAATCCCAGGGCGAGCAGTACTTC. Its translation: CASSPQSQGEQYF.

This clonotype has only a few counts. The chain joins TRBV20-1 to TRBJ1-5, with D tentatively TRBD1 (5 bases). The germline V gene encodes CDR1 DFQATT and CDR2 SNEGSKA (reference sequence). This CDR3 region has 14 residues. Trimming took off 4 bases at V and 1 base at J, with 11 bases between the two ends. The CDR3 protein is CSAIPGRSNQPQHF. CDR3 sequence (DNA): TGCAGTGCTATCCCAGGGAGGAGCAATCAGCCCCAGCATTTT.

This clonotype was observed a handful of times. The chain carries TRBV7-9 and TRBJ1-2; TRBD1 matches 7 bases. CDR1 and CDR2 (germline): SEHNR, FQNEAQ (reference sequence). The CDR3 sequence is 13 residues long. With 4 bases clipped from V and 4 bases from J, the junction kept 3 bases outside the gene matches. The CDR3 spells CASSSRQGYGYTF. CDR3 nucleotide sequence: TGTGCCAGCAGCTCCCGACAGGGCTATGGCTACACCTTC.

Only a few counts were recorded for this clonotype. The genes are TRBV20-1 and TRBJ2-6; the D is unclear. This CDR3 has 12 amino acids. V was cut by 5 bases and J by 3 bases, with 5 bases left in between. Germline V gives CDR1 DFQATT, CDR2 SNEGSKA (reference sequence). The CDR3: CSAPSGANVLTF. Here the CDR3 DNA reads TGCAGTGCTCCTAGTGGGGCCAACGTCCTGACTTTC.

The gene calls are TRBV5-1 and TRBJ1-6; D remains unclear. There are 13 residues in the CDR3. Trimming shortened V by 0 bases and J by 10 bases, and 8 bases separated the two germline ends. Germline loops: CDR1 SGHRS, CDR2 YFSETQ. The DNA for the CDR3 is TGCGCCAGCAGCTTGGAAGAAGGGTCACCCCTCCACTTT. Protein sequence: CASSLEEGSPLHF.

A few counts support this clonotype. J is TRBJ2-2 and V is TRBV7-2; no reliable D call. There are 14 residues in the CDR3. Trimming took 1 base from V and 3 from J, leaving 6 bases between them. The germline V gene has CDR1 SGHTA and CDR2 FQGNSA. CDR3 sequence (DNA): TGTGCCAGCAGCTTAGTGGCCCACACCGGGGAGCTGTTTTTT. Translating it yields CASSLVAHTGELFF.

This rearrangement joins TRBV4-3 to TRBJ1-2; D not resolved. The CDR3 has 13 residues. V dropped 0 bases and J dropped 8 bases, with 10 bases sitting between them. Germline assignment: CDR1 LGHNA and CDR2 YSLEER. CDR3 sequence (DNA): TGCGCCAGCAGCCAAGATGCGAGGGTCGGCTACACCTTC. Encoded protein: CASSQDARVGYTF.

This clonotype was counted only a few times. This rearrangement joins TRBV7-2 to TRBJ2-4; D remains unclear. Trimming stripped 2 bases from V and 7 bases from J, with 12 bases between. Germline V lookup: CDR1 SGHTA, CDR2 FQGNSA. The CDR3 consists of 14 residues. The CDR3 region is CASSLSHQGNIQYF. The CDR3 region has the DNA TGTGCCAGCAGCTTAAGCCACCAAGGGAACATTCAGTACTTC.

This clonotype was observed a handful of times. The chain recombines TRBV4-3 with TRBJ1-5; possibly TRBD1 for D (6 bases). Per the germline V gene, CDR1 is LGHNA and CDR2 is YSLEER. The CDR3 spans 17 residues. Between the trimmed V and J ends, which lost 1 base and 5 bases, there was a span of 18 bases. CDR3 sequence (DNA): TGCGCCAGCAGCCAAGCGGTAGGGACACCCGGCTATCAGCCCCAGCATTTT. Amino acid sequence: CASSQAVGTPGYQPQHF.

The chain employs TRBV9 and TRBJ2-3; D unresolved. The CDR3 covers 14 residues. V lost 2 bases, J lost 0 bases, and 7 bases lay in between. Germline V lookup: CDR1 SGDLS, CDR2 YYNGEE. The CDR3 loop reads CASSVYVSTDTQYF. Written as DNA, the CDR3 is TGTGCCAGCAGCGTCTACGTTAGCACAGATACGCAGTATTTT. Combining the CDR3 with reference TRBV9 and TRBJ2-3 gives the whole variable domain DSGVTQTPKHLITATGQRVTLRCSPRSGDLSVYWYQQSLDQGLQFLIQYYNGEERAKGNILERFSAQQFPDLHSELNLSSLELGDSALYFCASSVYVSTDTQYFGPGTRLTVL.